These 26 T cell receptor beta chains came from one sample sequenced in a study of blood T cell repertoires in COVID-19. Only in-frame clones appear in the TCRdb table, and some are missing; sequencing was by immunoSEQ multiplex PCR. The sample has over 120,000 clones, about 79% seen once. What was sequenced was peripheral blood. The receptors here all came from a man aged 55 to 70 with active or convalescent COVID-19.

For the CDR3, the DNA is TGCGCCAGCAGCTTGGCGACAGGCGAAGAGACCCAGTACTTC. This codes for CASSLATGEETQYF. The chain employs TRBV5-1 and TRBJ2-5; tentative D call: TRBD1 (6 bases). V lost 0 bases and J lost 3, with 9 bases in between. Germline CDR1 reads SGHRS; CDR2 reads YFSETQ. The CDR3 extends over 14 amino acids.

The chain is built from TRBV28 and TRBJ2-2; D is unresolved. Germline loops: CDR1 MDHEN, CDR2 SYDVKM. CDR3 length: 14 amino acids. V lost 3 bases and J 2 bases, leaving 7 bases between the germline ends. In DNA form, the CDR3 reads TGTGCCAGCAGTTTGGCACAAAACACCGGGGAGCTGTTTTTT. Amino acid sequence: CASSLAQNTGELFF.

This clone was counted only a few times. The rearrangement uses TRBV27 and TRBJ1-2; 7 nucleotides agree with TRBD1. This CDR3 has 18 amino acids. The germline CDR1 and CDR2 sequences are MNHEY and SMNVEV (reference sequence). V dropped 4 bases and J dropped 4; count of bases not matched to a gene: 18. The CDR3 loop reads CASSSHFTQTGALYGYTF. In DNA, the CDR3 is TGTGCCAGCAGTTCCCACTTCACCCAAACAGGGGCGCTCTATGGCTACACCTTC.

This clone was recorded a few times. At the DNA level, this CDR3 is encoded by other sequences in the same sample as well. V and J are TRBV7-2 and TRBJ2-5, with TRBD2 matching over 7 bases. Germline-derived CDR1 and CDR2 are SGHTA and FQGNSA. V lost 4 bases to trimming and J lost 4 bases; unmatched junction nucleotides: 6. The CDR3 extends over 14 amino acids. CDR3 nucleotide sequence: TGTGCCAGCAGCTCCCCGACTAGCCCAGAGACCCAGTACTTC. Its protein is CASSSPTSPETQYF.

The chain's CDR3 is CASSFGGVGNTIYF. Written as DNA, the CDR3 is TGTGCCAGCAGCTTTGGAGGGGTTGGAAACACCATATATTTT. The gene calls are TRBV7-2 and TRBJ1-3; D might be TRBD1 (5 bases). Trimming removed 3 bases at V and 3 bases at J, with 9 bases between. Germline V gene data show CDR1 as SGHTA and CDR2 as FQGNSA. The CDR3 covers 14 residues.

The V and J genes are TRBV5-8 and TRBJ2-7; D is ambiguous. The V end was cut by 4 bases, the J end by 0 bases, with 14 bases between. The CDR3 runs to 15 residues. Per the germline V gene, CDR1 is SGHTS and CDR2 is YDEGEE. CDR3 in DNA: TGTGCCAGCAGCGGTCCCGGGTCGAACTCCTACGAGCAGTACGTC. As protein: CASSGPGSNSYEQYV.

J is TRBJ1-5 and V is TRBV7-9, with D possibly matching TRBD1 (5 bases). The CDR3 has 14 residues. Germline values: CDR1 SEHNR, CDR2 FQNEAQ (reference sequence). The V end was cut by 1 base, the J end by 5 bases, with 9 bases between. The CDR3 region is CASSLGRGDQPQHF. Here the CDR3 DNA reads TGTGCCAGCAGCTTAGGCCGGGGGGATCAGCCCCAGCATTTT.

V usage is TRBV5-8 and J usage is TRBJ1-3; the D gene is possibly TRBD1 (5 bases). Germline V gene sequence: CDR1 SGHTS, CDR2 YDEGEE. The CDR3 has 19 amino acids. Trimming pared 1 base from V and 0 bases from J, leaving 20 bases between. CDR3 nucleotide sequence: TGTGCCAGCAGCTTGCAGGAAGACAGAGACCACTACTCTGGAAACACCATATATTTT. It is translated as CASSLQEDRDHYSGNTIYF. The full variable domain, rest sourced from reference TRBV5-8 and TRBJ1-3, is EAGVTQSPTHLIKTRGQQATLRCSPISGHTSVYWYQQALGLGLQFLLWYDEGEERNRGNFPPRFSGRQFPNYSSELNVNALELEDSALYLCASSLQEDRDHYSGNTIYFGEGSWLTVV.

This clone was seen a single time. The gene calls are TRBV3-1 (or the pseudogene TRBV3-2) and TRBJ1-2, with TRBD1 identical over 10 bases. This CDR3 contains 15 residues. The junction had 2 bases not matched to a gene; V was cut back by 2 bases and J by 2 bases. The germline V gene has CDR1 LGHDT and CDR2 YNNKEL (reference sequence). The CDR3 DNA follows: TGTGCCAGCAGCCAACGGGACAGGGGAAACTATGGCTACACCTTC. Protein product: CASSQRDRGNYGYTF.

This clone has just one count. The chain carries TRBV18 and TRBJ2-4; 7 bases are shared with TRBD1. J gave up 3 bases and V 3 bases, and 5 bases lay outside the gene matches. The germline V gene encodes CDR1 KGHSH and CDR2 LQKENI. The CDR3 spans 15 residues. This chain's CDR3 is CASSPTGDVKNIQYF. As DNA, the CDR3 is TGTGCCAGCTCACCTACAGGGGATGTCAAAAACATTCAGTACTTC.

The chain links TRBV30 to TRBJ2-3; a possible D gene is TRBD1 (6 bases). Germline loops: CDR1 GTSNPN, CDR2 SVGIG (reference sequence). The CDR3 totals 16 residues. V lost 2 bases to trimming and J lost 2 bases, with 17 bases between them. Written as DNA, the CDR3 is TGTGCCTGGAGTATAGTGGGGGCTTTGGTCACAGATACGCAGTATTTT. Its translation is CAWSIVGALVTDTQYF. Based on the CDR3 plus reference TRBV30 and TRBJ2-3, the full variable domain is SQTIHQWPATLVQPVGSPLSLECTVEGTSNPNLYWYRQAAGRGLQLLFYSVGIGQISSEVPQNLSASRPQDRQFILSSKKLLLSDSGFYLCAWSIVGALVTDTQYFGPGTRLTVL.

CDR3 sequence (DNA): TGTGCCAGCCAGGGCCGCAGGGGTCGAAGTGGCTACACCTTC. It specifies CASQGRRGRSGYTF. V is TRBV6-5 and J is TRBJ1-2, with D possibly TRBD1 on 6 matching bases. V shed 8 bases and J shed 7 bases, with 20 bases lying between them. Germline CDR1 MNHEY, CDR2 SVGAGI. The CDR3 loop spans 14 amino acids.

The chain links TRBV5-6 to TRBJ2-1; TRBD2 might be the D (7 bases). Trimming removed 2 bases from V and 8 bases from J, with 11 bases in between. This CDR3 has 13 amino acids. Per germline, CDR1 SGHDT and CDR2 YYEEEE. The CDR3, as DNA: TGTGCCAGCAGCTTACAGGGAGGGGATGAGCAGTTCTTC. Translating it yields CASSLQGGDEQFF.

The chain joins TRBV14 to TRBJ1-3; D is ambiguous. CDR3 size: 15 residues. The V and J ends lost 1 base and 1 base respectively, with 8 bases between them. In germline, CDR1 is SGHDN, CDR2 FVKESK. For the CDR3, the DNA is TGTGCCAGCAGCCAAGTCCACAATTCTGGAAACACCATATATTTT. Its protein is CASSQVHNSGNTIYF.

This clone was recorded once. The rearrangement joins TRBV5-1 to TRBJ2-1; D perhaps matches TRBD2 (5 bases). With 0 bases removed from V and 3 bases from J, the gap between germline ends came to 10 bases. Germline V gives CDR1 SGHRS, CDR2 YFSETQ. This CDR3 comprises 15 residues. The CDR3 sequence is CASSLDIASYNEQFF. CDR3 DNA sequence: TGCGCCAGCAGCTTGGATATAGCGAGCTACAATGAGCAGTTCTTC.

V and J are TRBV11-3 and TRBJ1-4; possibly TRBD1 for D (5 bases). Looked up from germline, CDR1 is SGHNT and CDR2 is YENEEA. V lost 5 bases to trimming and J lost 5 bases, with 15 bases between them. This CDR3 is built from 15 residues. CDR3: CASSPPGQGNEKLFF. In DNA form, the CDR3 reads TGTGCCAGCAGCCCCCCAGGGCAGGGAAATGAAAAACTGTTTTTT.

The sample holds a few counts of this clone. The rearrangement uses TRBV19 and TRBJ1-5; D is unresolved. V was clipped by 1 base and J by 3 bases, with 4 bases between them. CDR1 is LNHDA, CDR2 SQIVND, per germline (reference sequence). This CDR3 spans 13 amino acids. For the CDR3, the DNA is TGTGCCAGTAGTATAGCGTACAATCAGCCCCAGCATTTT. Its protein product is CASSIAYNQPQHF.

The rearrangement uses TRBV12-3 or TRBV12-4 and TRBJ1-1; D is unresolved. The CDR3 loop spans 13 amino acids. Trimming cost V 1 base and J 0 bases, with 3 bases left between them. The CDR3: CASSLGLNTEAFF. CDR3 sequence (DNA): TGTGCCAGCAGTTTAGGGCTGAACACTGAAGCTTTCTTT.

The chain joins TRBV18 to TRBJ2-1; unclear D gene. V lost 0 bases, J lost 1 base, and 7 bases lay in between. The CDR3 has 15 residues. CDR1 and CDR2 (germline): KGHSH, LQKENI. CDR3 in amino acids: CASSPPLKSYNEQFF. The CDR3 DNA reads as TGTGCCAGCTCACCACCGTTAAAATCCTACAATGAGCAGTTCTTC.

This clone was counted only a few times. This rearrangement joins TRBV14 to TRBJ2-4; 7 bases line up with TRBD2. This CDR3 region has 14 residues. V lost 4 bases to trimming and J lost 1 base; unmatched junction nucleotides: 1. Germline V gene sequence: CDR1 SGHDN, CDR2 FVKESK. This CDR3 is CASSRRGAKNIQYF. CDR3 nucleotide sequence: TGTGCCAGCAGCCGGCGGGGGGCCAAAAACATTCAGTACTTC.

The chain uses TRBV28 and TRBJ2-2; TRBD2 matches 11 bases. In germline, CDR1 is MDHEN, CDR2 SYDVKM. This CDR3 is 15 amino acids long. V shed 6 bases and J 4 bases; nucleotides not matched to a gene: 4. The CDR3 protein is CASRLAGGSTGELFF. The CDR3 region has the DNA TGTGCCAGCAGGTTAGCGGGAGGGTCCACCGGGGAGCTGTTTTTT.

The V and J genes are TRBV4-3 and TRBJ2-1; 7 positions agree with TRBD2. CDR3 length: 16 residues. Trimming took 1 base from V and 5 from J; bases not matched to a gene: 8. CDR1 is LGHNA, CDR2 YSLEER, per germline. Here the CDR3 reads CASSQGTSLPNNEQFF. As DNA, the CDR3 is TGCGCCAGCAGCCAAGGGACTAGTTTACCTAACAATGAGCAGTTCTTC.

The V call is TRBV5-6, the J call TRBJ1-1; tentative D call: TRBD1 (6 bases). Germline V gene sequence: CDR1 SGHDT, CDR2 YYEEEE. Between the trimmed V and J ends, which lost 0 bases and 12 bases, there was a span of 12 bases. The CDR3 covers 12 residues. The CDR3 spells CASSLGQAESFF. The DNA of the CDR3 is TGTGCCAGCAGCTTGGGACAGGCTGAGTCTTTCTTT.

The chain recombines TRBV11-3 with TRBJ2-1; 8 bases align to TRBD1. This CDR3 spans 17 amino acids. Trimming took 5 bases from V and 4 from J; bases not matched to a gene: 13. The germline V gene has CDR1 SGHNT and CDR2 YENEEA. CDR3 coding DNA: TGTGCCAGCAGCCCCAGCTGGTGGGGGACAGGATACAATGAGCAGTTCTTC. Translated, it gives CASSPSWWGTGYNEQFF.

The V call is TRBV16, the J call TRBJ2-1; tentatively, D is TRBD1 (6 bases). The CDR3 has 14 residues. The V gene lost 9 bases and the J gene lost 5 bases, with 17 bases spanning the gap. In germline, CDR1 is KGHSY, CDR2 FQNENV. The CDR3 spells CASSPNRADNEQFF. CDR3 bases: TGTGCCAGTTCACCGAACAGGGCGGACAATGAGCAGTTCTTC. Based on the CDR3 plus reference TRBV16 and TRBJ2-1, the full variable domain is GEEVAQTPKHLVRGEGQKAKLYCAPIKGHSYVFWYQQVLKNEFKFLISFQNENVFDETGMPKERFSAKCLPNSPCSLEIQATKLEDSAVYFCASSPNRADNEQFFGPGTRLTVL.

The CDR3 here is CASSHRGVTDTQYF. The CDR3 coding sequence is TGTGCCAGCAGCCATCGGGGGGTCACAGATACGCAGTATTTT. The V and J genes are TRBV5-6 and TRBJ2-3; 7 bases line up with TRBD2. Germline V lookup: CDR1 SGHDT, CDR2 YYEEEE. The CDR3 is 14 residues long. The J segment lost 2 bases and the V segment lost 4 bases, leaving 4 bases of the junction unmatched.